A selection of T cell receptor beta chains follows, all from one sample in a study of blood T cells in healthy people across ages. TCRdb redid the calling of the 5' RACE reads with MiXCR, one entry per CDR3 protein. The sample consists of 630,000 or so distinct CDR3 sequences, about 30% of them appearing once. The sample taken for sequencing was blood. The receptors shown here come from a woman over 75 in good health. CDR3s leave out the opening cysteine and the closing phenylalanine or tryptophan.

J	V	CDR3
TRBJ2-5	TRBV28	ASTKGGSQETRY
TRBJ1-4	TRBV7-9	ASSFKGREEKLF
TRBJ2-1	TRBV9	ASSAITSGGAHEQF
TRBJ2-2	TRBV5-1	ASSSFTGELF
TRBJ1-1	TRBV12-3/TRBV12-4	ASNSKGGRRTEAF
TRBJ2-3	TRBV5-1	ASSLRATDTQY
TRBJ1-2	TRBV6-1	ASTAVVGNYGYT
TRBJ1-1	TRBV9	ASSVDPKPTEAF
TRBJ2-3	TRBV9	ASSVRSSTDTQY
TRBJ1-5	TRBV30	AWSPGRDQPQH
TRBJ2-2	TRBV30	AWSKPQGWAGELF
TRBJ1-4	TRBV5-5	ASSAAERRHEKLF
TRBJ2-7	TRBV15	VTSRDSGPYEQY
TRBJ2-2	TRBV20-1	SARARASGELF
TRBJ2-1	TRBV7-9	ASSPRRMDNEQF
TRBJ2-1	TRBV7-9	ASILTRDYNEQF
TRBJ2-1	TRBV10-3	ATLERQGTYNEQF
TRBJ2-7	TRBV6-6	ASSYWAPNPYEQY
TRBJ2-1	TRBV5-1	ASTTSGSYNEQF
TRBJ2-3	TRBV5-4	ASSATGDTQY
TRBJ1-1	TRBV14	ASSQATGVTEAF
NA	TRBV20-1	SASHLDQGDNEQY
TRBJ1-6	TRBV29-1	SARFGTANSPLH
TRBJ1-6	TRBV30	AWRPLGQGDSPLH
TRBJ2-3	TRBV7-2	ASSLAIHGNAKSSTDTQY
TRBJ2-5	TRBV20-1	SASLTSGRETQY
TRBJ1-5	TRBV6-5	ASSFDRAYYSNQPQH
TRBJ2-3	TRBV12-3/TRBV12-4	ASSPEGRGTDTQY
TRBJ1-6	TRBV20-1	SARDQGRSSYNSPLH
TRBJ1-2	TRBV2	ASSEAGGARVYGYT
TRBJ1-1	TRBV5-1	ASSRTGSAEAF
TRBJ1-1	TRBV30	AWSNDVTEAF
TRBJ1-1	TRBV11-2	ASSTRAQGAGGLASMNTEAF
TRBJ2-3	TRBV6-1	ASSEGRVNTQY
TRBJ1-1	TRBV5-1	ASSLDSENSDTEAF
TRBJ2-1	TRBV5-1	ASSLGVSRGDEQF
TRBJ2-1	TRBV27	ASRRGSEQF
TRBJ2-2	TRBV7-3	ASTEGNTGELF
TRBJ2-7	TRBV6-2/TRBV6-3	ASGRDRDYEQY
TRBJ2-1	TRBV7-9	ASTAGGGHNEQF
TRBJ2-7	TRBV18	ASSSRADRGYEQY
TRBJ2-5	TRBV7-2	ASNLLGQREETQY
TRBJ2-1	TRBV20-1	SAPDRGPPNEQF
TRBJ1-2	TRBV20-1	SARAGNTNYGYT
TRBJ2-6	TRBV7-9	ASSLVEFGANVLT
NA	TRBV6-1	ANSNMDIQY
TRBJ2-5	TRBV30	AWTGQGLGEQY
TRBJ2-1	TRBV12-3/TRBV12-4	ASINQGVSYNEQF